This entry concerns a single TCR beta chain. Its binding antigen is unknown. No quality values exist for individual bases; no much larger clone is one base distant. This sample is part of a study of blood T cell repertoires in COVID-19 (dated by TCRdb to about 2020). Regarding the research as a whole: Samples from collaborators originated in the United States, Italy and Spain and spanned both the acute and convalescent phases of COVID-19. The material from the prospective study consisted of cDNA or gDNA derived from T cells, B-cell-depleted T cells, or PBMCs. Deeply sampled blood TCRbeta repertoires from subjects exposed to, actively infected with, or recovered from COVID-19 were included in the dataset. The repertoires were released in a freely available public database meant as a resource for research on the immune response to SARS-CoV-2. The samples were drawn from the first 160 participants of the ongoing ImmuneRACE study and from some 1,300 subjects provided by 6 global collaborators. Nearly every sample came with metadata listing a de-identified subject ID, COVID-19 status, age in years and sex. Where HLA class I and class II types were available, the types were taken from metadata supplied by the sample provider, not from assay-based typing.

TCRbeta CDR3 regions were amplified from genomic DNA using the immunoSEQ Assay, a bias-controlled multiplex PCR. The source study handled its data this way. The number of nucleated cells in each sample was estimated from the amplification of reference gene primers within the assay. To quantify the absolute abundance of each unique TCRbeta CDR3 rearrangement, sequence reads were collapsed and filtered. For each sample, productive Simpson clonality was calculated as the square root of Simpson's diversity index over productive rearrangements. TCRdb provides this immuneACCESS table in a form limited to in-frame rearrangements. Some clones are lacking; in checked studies, under half of them reflect an unresolved V gene, and why the rest are absent is not known. V, J and clone size derive from that table, while D and trimming were established from the DNA sequence. The table for this sample lists 250,000 to 350,000 clones; around 87% of them were counted only once. The leading ten clones occupy roughly 2.3% of the sample.

Collaborating institutions collected whole blood in K2EDTA tubes following their own protocols. For TCRbeta analysis, collaborators shipped samples as frozen whole blood, isolated PBMCs, or DNA extracted from either of those sample types. The CDR3 numbers 14 residues from cysteine through phenylalanine. Solely the CDR3 DNA is kept, with 42 bases framed from the first base. The germline V gene specifies SGHTS as CDR1 and YDEGEE as CDR2. Deletion took 2 bases off V and 0 bases off J, with a span of 7 bases between the germline ends. Summary of the overall study and its limitations: The amount of clinical and demographic metadata varied by source and participant and was provided uncurated.

This sequence was found in a man aged 18 to 30 with active or convalescent COVID-19. The chain links TRBV5-8 with TRBJ2-3; the D segment could be TRBD2, given 5 matching bases. The sequencing input was peripheral blood. The sequence in DNA is TGTGCCAGCAGCTTCGGGGAAAGCACAGATACGCAGTATTTT. Translation gives CASSFGESTDTQYF.